The present entry profiles one T cell receptor beta chain with its context. Sequencing was performed with immunoSEQ multiplex PCR; in TCRdb, only in-frame clones are kept and a portion is missing. The top ten hold roughly 5% of the sample, which has approximately 92,000 clones, approximately 80% seen once. The data belong to a study of OX40 agonist ivuxolimab in advanced cancers. V gave up 4 bases and J gave up 10 bases, with 15 bases separating them. Germline V gene lookup returns CDR1 SGHTA and CDR2 FQGNSA. The CDR3 runs to 13 residues. This receptor was identified in an adult with an advanced solid tumor such as melanoma, head and neck, liver or kidney cancer. Sequencing used CD4+ or CD8+ T cells sorted from blood, obtained in a trial of the OX40 agonist ivuxolimab. The V and J genes are TRBV7-2 and TRBJ2-3; no reliable D call. Written as DNA, the CDR3 is TGTGCCAGCAGCTCACGACCCAGCGAAGCGCAGTATTTT. This gives the protein CASSSRPSEAQYF.